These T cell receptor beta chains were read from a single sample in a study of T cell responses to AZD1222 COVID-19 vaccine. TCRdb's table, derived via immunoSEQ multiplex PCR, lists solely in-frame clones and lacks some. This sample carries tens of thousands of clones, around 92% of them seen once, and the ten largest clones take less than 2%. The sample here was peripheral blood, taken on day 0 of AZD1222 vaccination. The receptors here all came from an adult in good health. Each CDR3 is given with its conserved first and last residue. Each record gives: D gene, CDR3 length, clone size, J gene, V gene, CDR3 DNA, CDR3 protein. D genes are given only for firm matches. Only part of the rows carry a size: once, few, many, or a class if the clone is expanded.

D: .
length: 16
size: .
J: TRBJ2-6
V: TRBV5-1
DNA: TGCGCCAGCAGCCTCCAGGGGGGATCTGGGGCCAACGTCCTGACTTTC
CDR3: CASSLQGGSGANVLTF

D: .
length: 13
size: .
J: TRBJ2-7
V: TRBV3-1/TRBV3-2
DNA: TGTGCCAGCAGCCAATCTGGGAGCTACGAGCAGTACTTC
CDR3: CASSQSGSYEQYF

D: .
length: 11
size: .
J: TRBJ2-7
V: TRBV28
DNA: TGTGCCAGCAGTTTGGCATACGAGCAGTACTTC
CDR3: CASSLAYEQYF

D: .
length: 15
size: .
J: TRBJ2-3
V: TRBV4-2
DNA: TGTGCCAGCAGCCAAGAGCGGGACCACGGGGATACGCAGTATTTT
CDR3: CASSQERDHGDTQYF

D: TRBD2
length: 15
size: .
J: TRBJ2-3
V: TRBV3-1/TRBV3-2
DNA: TGTGCCAGCAGCCCTAGCGGGACATCAGCAGATACGCAGTATTTT
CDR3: CASSPSGTSADTQYF

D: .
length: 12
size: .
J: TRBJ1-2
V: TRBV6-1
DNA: TGTGCCAGCAGTGACAGGGTTGGTGGCTACACCTTC
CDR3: CASSDRVGGYTF

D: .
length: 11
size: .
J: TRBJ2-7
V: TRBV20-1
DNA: TGCAGTGCTAGAACTAACTACGAGCAGTACTTC
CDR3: CSARTNYEQYF

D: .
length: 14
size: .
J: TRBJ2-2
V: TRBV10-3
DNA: TGTGCCATCAGTGAGTCGGGAGGCGCCGGGGAGCTGTTTTTT
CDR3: CAISESGGAGELFF

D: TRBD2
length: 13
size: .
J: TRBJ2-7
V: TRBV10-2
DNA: TGCGCCAGCCGACTAGCGGGAGGTCCCGAGCAGTACTTC
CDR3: CASRLAGGPEQYF

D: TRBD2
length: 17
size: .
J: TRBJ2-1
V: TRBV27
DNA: TGTGCCAGCAGTTCCGGGCTAGCGGGAAAACCCCACAATGAGCAGTTCTTC
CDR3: CASSSGLAGKPHNEQFF

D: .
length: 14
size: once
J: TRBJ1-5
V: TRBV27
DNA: TGTGCCAGCAGTTCACGGGATTCCAATCAGCCCCAGCATTTT
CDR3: CASSSRDSNQPQHF

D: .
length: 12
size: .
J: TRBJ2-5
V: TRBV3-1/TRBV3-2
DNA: TGTGCCAGCAGCCAAGGTCAGAGAACCCAGTACTTC
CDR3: CASSQGQRTQYF

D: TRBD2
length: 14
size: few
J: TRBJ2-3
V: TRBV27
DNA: TGTGCCAGCAGTTCCTGGACTAGTGGGGATACGCAGTATTTT
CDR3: CASSSWTSGDTQYF

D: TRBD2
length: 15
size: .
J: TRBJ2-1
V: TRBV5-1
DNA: TGCGCCAGCAGCTTGGCTAGCGGGAGTATGAATGAGCAGTTCTTC
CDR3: CASSLASGSMNEQFF

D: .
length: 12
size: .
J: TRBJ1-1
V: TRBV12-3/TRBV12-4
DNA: TGTGCCAGCAGTTTCTCAACGACCGAAGCTTTCTTT
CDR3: CASSFSTTEAFF

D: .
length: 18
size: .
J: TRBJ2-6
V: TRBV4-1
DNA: TGCGCCAGCAGCCACCATCCGGCACGAGGTTCTGGGGCCAACGTCCTGACTTTC
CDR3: CASSHHPARGSGANVLTF

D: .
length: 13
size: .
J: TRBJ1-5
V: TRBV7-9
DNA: TGTGCCAGCAGCTCGCTGGACTGGGAGCCCCAGCATTTT
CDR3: CASSSLDWEPQHF

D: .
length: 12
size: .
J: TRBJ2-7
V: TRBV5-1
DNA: TGCGCCAGCAGCTTGGGAAACTACGAGCAGTACTTC
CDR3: CASSLGNYEQYF

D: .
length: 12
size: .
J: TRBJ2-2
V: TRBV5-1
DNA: TGCGCCAGCAGCGAGAACACCGGGGAGCTGTTTTTT
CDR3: CASSENTGELFF

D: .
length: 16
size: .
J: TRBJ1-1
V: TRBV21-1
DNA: TGTGCCAGCAGCAAAGTTTTGAAGGGACGGAACACTGAAGCTTTCTTT
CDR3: CASSKVLKGRNTEAFF

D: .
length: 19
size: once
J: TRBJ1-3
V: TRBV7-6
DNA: TGTGCCAGCAGCTTAGTGGGTTGGGAGGTTCCAAGCTCTGGAAACACCATATATTTT
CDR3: CASSLVGWEVPSSGNTIYF

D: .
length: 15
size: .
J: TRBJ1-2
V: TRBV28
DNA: TGTGCCAGCAGTTTAGCGGCAGGGCTACTCTATGGCTACACCTTC
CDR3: CASSLAAGLLYGYTF

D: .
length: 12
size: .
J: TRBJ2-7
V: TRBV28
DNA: TGTGCCAGCAGTTCCTCCGTCGGCGAGCAGTACTTC
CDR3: CASSSSVGEQYF